Listed below are T cell receptor beta chains from one sample, sequenced in a study of neoadjuvant nivolumab and ipilimumab in lung cancer. Method: immunoSEQ multiplex PCR; TCRdb's copy keeps in-frame clones and lacks some. This table holds approximately 9,000 clones, 84% found once. This specimen was tumor tissue, taken after neoadjuvant nivolumab, alone or with ipilimumab, at or shortly before surgery. These receptors all stem from an adult with non-small cell lung cancer. CDR3s include the opening cysteine and the closing phenylalanine or tryptophan. The order of the fields is D gene, J gene, clone size, V gene, CDR3 protein, CDR3 DNA. The D gene is left open where the match is weak. Clone size is shown for a subset of rows, as once, few, many or a class of expanded clone.

TRBD1	TRBJ1-5	once	TRBV19	CASSPQTGLPQPQHF	TGTGCCAGTAGTCCTCAGACAGGGCTCCCGCAGCCCCAGCATTTT
-	TRBJ1-2	-	TRBV14	CASSQGLGRGYGYTF	TGTGCCAGCAGCCAAGGACTTGGCAGAGGCTATGGCTACACCTTC
-	TRBJ2-1	-	TRBV14	CASSQDHRTTYNEQFF	TGTGCCAGCAGCCAAGATCACAGGACAACCTACAATGAGCAGTTCTTC
-	TRBJ1-5	few	TRBV6-1	CASSELYRLAGQPQHF	TGTGCCAGCAGTGAATTATACAGGTTGGCAGGGCAGCCCCAGCATTTT
TRBD1	TRBJ1-2	-	TRBV6-5	CASSYSQGGGYTF	TGTGCCAGCAGTTACTCGCAGGGGGGAGGCTACACCTTC
-	TRBJ2-7	once	TRBV5-6	CASSFFTASYEQYF	TGTGCCAGCAGCTTTTTTACAGCCTCCTACGAGCAGTACTTC
TRBD2	TRBJ2-1	-	TRBV7-2	CASSRTRGDEQFF	TGTGCCAGCTCACGGACTAGAGGGGATGAGCAGTTCTTC
-	TRBJ1-1	once	TRBV5-6	CASIRQANTEAFF	TGTGCCAGCATCAGACAGGCTAACACTGAAGCTTTCTTT
-	TRBJ1-3	-	TRBV5-1	CASSLEGLLGDTIYF	TGCGCCAGCAGCTTGGAAGGACTCTTGGGAGACACCATATATTTT
-	TRBJ2-3	-	TRBV6-1	CASSERGRDTDTQYF	TGTGCCAGCAGTGAAAGGGGTCGGGACACAGATACGCAGTATTTT
-	TRBJ2-5	-	TRBV9	CASSTGLKQETQYF	TGTGCCAGCAGCACGGGACTGAAACAAGAGACCCAGTACTTC
-	TRBJ1-3	-	TRBV6-5	CASRRTRDAGNTIYF	TGTGCCAGCAGAAGAACTAGAGACGCTGGAAACACCATATATTTT
TRBD1	TRBJ1-6	-	TRBV5-6	CASSLRTSTGENSPLHF	TGTGCCAGCAGCTTGAGGACTTCGACAGGGGAGAATTCACCCCTCCACTTT
-	TRBJ1-6	-	TRBV7-9	CASSFVDGDNSPLHF	TGTGCCAGCAGCTTCGTTGACGGAGATAATTCACCCCTCCACTTT
-	TRBJ1-1	-	TRBV5-1	CASSLEVTSKAFF	TGCGCCAGCAGCTTGGAGGTCACGTCAAAAGCTTTCTTT
TRBD1	TRBJ2-1	-	TRBV5-1	CASSLGLDRPSYNEQFF	TGCGCCAGCAGCTTGGGCCTGGACAGGCCCTCCTACAATGAGCAGTTCTTC
-	TRBJ1-2	-	TRBV5-1	CASSLDRDHGYTF	TGCGCCAGCAGCTTGGACAGGGACCATGGCTACACCTTC
TRBD1	TRBJ1-1	-	TRBV5-6	CASSWGQPNTEAFF	TGTGCCAGCAGCTGGGGACAGCCGAACACTGAAGCTTTCTTT
TRBD2	TRBJ2-5	-	TRBV5-1	CASSLAGGGQETQYF	TGCGCCAGCAGCTTGGCGGGGGGAGGCCAAGAGACCCAGTACTTC
TRBD2	TRBJ2-1	-	TRBV2	CASSEGTSGINEQFF	TGTGCCAGCAGTGAGGGGACTAGCGGAATAAATGAGCAGTTCTTC
-	TRBJ2-1	-	TRBV27	CASSSQLYYNEQFF	TGTGCCAGCAGTTCCCAGCTTTACTACAATGAGCAGTTCTTC
-	TRBJ1-1	-	TRBV5-6	CASSRPYTNTEAFF	TGTGCCAGCAGCCGTCCTTATACGAACACTGAAGCTTTCTTT
TRBD2	TRBJ2-1	few	TRBV10-3	CAISDSGRKFF	TGTGCCATCAGTGATAGCGGGAGGAAGTTCTTC
-	TRBJ1-2	-	TRBV5-6	CASRSTLGAAGYTF	TGTGCCAGCAGAAGTACCCTAGGAGCGGCCGGCTACACCTTC
TRBD2	TRBJ2-5	-	TRBV15	CATSRDRGGGYQETQYF	TGTGCCACCAGCAGAGATAGAGGCGGGGGGTACCAAGAGACCCAGTACTTC
-	TRBJ1-2	-	TRBV9	CASSVGTLSYGYTF	TGTGCCAGCAGCGTAGGGACTTTGAGCTATGGCTACACCTTC
-	TRBJ1-4	few	TRBV11-2	CASSPGPSAAREKLFF	TGTGCCAGCAGCCCGGGGCCCTCGGCGGCAAGGGAAAAACTGTTTTTT
-	TRBJ1-2	-	TRBV6-5	CASRPGKGNYGYTF	TGTGCCAGCAGGCCCGGGAAGGGGAACTATGGCTACACCTTC
-	TRBJ2-1	-	TRBV11-3	CASSSGPYNEQFF	TGTGCCAGCAGCTCAGGGCCCTACAATGAGCAGTTCTTC
-	TRBJ2-7	-	TRBV6-6	CASSYSNINEQYF	TGTGCCAGCAGTTACTCGAATATTAACGAGCAGTACTTC
-	TRBJ1-5	-	TRBV5-6	CASSLGAGPNQPQHF	TGTGCCAGCAGCTTAGGAGCAGGCCCAAATCAGCCCCAGCATTTT
-	TRBJ1-4	-	TRBV19	CASSPLREKLFF	TGTGCCAGTAGTCCTCTAAGAGAAAAACTGTTTTTT
-	TRBJ1-1	-	TRBV11-2	CASSLSPQGTEAFF	TGTGCCAGCAGCTTATCTCCCCAAGGGACTGAAGCTTTCTTT
-	TRBJ2-5	-	TRBV4-1	CASSQETVGETQYF	TGCGCCAGCAGCCAGGAAACAGTGGGGGAGACCCAGTACTTC
-	TRBJ1-1	-	TRBV2	CASSLSEAFF	TGTGCCAGCAGTTTATCTGAAGCTTTCTTT
-	TRBJ1-2	-	TRBV28	CASSPLVRAPNYTF	TGTGCCAGCAGTCCTTTGGTAAGGGCCCCCAACTACACCTTC
-	TRBJ2-7	-	TRBV5-4	CASSPTNSGYEQYF	TGTGCCAGCAGCCCAACGAATTCGGGCTACGAGCAGTACTTC
-	TRBJ2-1	-	TRBV11-3	CASSLGGSTYNEQFF	TGTGCCAGCAGCTTAGGCGGCAGTACCTACAATGAGCAGTTCTTC
TRBD2	TRBJ2-1	-	TRBV5-1	CASSSGGDGDLRVF	TGCGCCAGCAGCTCGGGGGGAGATGGGGATTTAAGGGTCTTC
-	TRBJ1-5	once	TRBV7-8	CASSLDGNQPQHF	TGTGCCAGCAGCTTAGACGGTAATCAGCCCCAGCATTTT
TRBD2	TRBJ2-2	-	TRBV5-4	CASSEPSGGAGELFF	TGTGCCAGCAGCGAACCTAGCGGGGGGGCCGGGGAGCTGTTTTTT
TRBD1	TRBJ2-2	once	TRBV6-5	CASSGTGGNTGELFF	TGTGCCAGCAGTGGGACAGGGGGTAACACCGGGGAGCTGTTTTTT
-	TRBJ2-7	-	TRBV4-2	CASSSSYEQYF	TGTGCCAGCAGTTCCAGCTACGAGCAGTACTTC
TRBD1	TRBJ1-2	-	TRBV5-6	CASSDRGLSYGYTF	TGTGCCAGCAGCGACAGGGGGCTCAGTTATGGCTACACCTTC
-	TRBJ1-5	-	TRBV30	CAWSSPTGTSNQPQHF	TGTGCCTGGAGTTCGCCGACAGGTACTAGCAATCAGCCCCAGCATTTT
-	TRBJ2-1	-	TRBV19	CASRSLFEGSYNEQFF	TGTGCCAGTAGGAGCCTTTTTGAGGGTTCCTACAATGAGCAGTTCTTC
-	TRBJ1-1	-	TRBV5-1	CASSFRAAADTEAFF	TGCGCCAGCAGCTTCAGGGCAGCGGCGGACACTGAAGCTTTCTTT
TRBD1	TRBJ2-5	-	TRBV5-1	CASSWGDRGTETQYF	TGCGCCAGCAGCTGGGGGGACAGGGGGACAGAGACCCAGTACTTC
-	TRBJ1-6	-	TRBV11-2	CASRQPLGHNSPLHF	TGTGCCAGCCGCCAACCCTTGGGCCATAATTCACCCCTCCACTTT